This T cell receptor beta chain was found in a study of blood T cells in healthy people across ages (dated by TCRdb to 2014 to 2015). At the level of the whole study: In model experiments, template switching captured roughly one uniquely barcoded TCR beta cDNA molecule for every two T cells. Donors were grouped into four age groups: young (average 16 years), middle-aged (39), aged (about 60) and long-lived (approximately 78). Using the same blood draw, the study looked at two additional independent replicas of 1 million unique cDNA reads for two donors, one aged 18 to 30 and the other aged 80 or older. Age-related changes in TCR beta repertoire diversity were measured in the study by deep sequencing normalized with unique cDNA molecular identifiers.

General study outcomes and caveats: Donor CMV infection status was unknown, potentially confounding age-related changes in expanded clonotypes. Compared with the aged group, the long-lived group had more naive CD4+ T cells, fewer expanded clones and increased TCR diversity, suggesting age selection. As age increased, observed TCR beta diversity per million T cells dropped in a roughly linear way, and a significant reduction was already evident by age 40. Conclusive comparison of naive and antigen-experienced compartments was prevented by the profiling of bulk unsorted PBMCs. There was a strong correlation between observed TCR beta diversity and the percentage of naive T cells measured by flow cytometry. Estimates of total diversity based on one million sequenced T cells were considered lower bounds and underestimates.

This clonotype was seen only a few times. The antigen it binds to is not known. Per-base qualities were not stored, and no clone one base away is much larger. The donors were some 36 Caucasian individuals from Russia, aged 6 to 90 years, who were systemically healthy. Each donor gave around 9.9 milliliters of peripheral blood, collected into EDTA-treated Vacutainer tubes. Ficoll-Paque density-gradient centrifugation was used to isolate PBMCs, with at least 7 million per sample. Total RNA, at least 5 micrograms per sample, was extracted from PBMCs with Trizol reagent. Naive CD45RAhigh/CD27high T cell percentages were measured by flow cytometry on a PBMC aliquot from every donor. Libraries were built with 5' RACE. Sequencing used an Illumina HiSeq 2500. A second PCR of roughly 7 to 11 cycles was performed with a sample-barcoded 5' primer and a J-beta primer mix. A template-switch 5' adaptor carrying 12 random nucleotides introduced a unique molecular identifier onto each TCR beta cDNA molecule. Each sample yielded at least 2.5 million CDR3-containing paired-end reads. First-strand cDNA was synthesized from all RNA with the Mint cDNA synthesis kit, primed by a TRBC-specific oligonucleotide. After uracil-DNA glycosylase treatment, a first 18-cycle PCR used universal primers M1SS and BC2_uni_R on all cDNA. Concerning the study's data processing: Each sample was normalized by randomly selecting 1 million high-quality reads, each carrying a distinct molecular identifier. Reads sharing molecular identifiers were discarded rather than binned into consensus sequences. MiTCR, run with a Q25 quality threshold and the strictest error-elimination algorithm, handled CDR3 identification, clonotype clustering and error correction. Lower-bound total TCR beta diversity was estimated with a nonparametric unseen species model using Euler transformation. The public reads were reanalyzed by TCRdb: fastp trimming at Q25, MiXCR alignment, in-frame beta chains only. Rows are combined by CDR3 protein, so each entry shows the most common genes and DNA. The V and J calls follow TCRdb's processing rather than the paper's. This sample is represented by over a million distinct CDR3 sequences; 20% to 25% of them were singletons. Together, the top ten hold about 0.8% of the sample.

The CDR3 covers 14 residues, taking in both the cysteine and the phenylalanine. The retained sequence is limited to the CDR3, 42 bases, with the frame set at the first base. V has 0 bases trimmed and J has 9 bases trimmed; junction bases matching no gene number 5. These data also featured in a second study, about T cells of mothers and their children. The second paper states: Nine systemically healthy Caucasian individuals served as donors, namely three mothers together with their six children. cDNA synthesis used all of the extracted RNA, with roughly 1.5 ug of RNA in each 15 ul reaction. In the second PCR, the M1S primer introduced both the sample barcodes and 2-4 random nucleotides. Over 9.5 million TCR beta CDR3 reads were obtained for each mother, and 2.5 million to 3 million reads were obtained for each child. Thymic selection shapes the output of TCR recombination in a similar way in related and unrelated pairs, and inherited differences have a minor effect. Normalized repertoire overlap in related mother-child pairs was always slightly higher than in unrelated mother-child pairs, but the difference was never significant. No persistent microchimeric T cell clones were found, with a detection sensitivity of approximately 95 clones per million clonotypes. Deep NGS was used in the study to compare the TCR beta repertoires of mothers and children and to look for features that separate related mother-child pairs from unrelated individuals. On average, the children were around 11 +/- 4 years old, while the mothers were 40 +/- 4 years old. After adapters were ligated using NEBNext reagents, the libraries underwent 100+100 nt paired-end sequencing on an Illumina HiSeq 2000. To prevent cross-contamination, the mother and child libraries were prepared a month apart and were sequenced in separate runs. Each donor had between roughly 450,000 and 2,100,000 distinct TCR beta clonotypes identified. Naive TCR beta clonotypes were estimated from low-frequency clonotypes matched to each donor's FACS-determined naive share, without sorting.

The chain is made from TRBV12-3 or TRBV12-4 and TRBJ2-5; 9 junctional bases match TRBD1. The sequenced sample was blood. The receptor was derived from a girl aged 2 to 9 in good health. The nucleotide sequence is TGTGCCAGCAGTTTAGCCCGGGACAGGGAGGCCCAGTACTTC. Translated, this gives CASSLARDREAQYF.